This section outlines one T cell receptor beta chain sequence together with its context. The antigen is undetermined. Then a second PCR, running about 7 to 11 cycles, was carried out with a sample-barcoded 5' primer and a J-beta primer mix. One entry per CDR3 protein, called by TCRdb with MiXCR from the 5' RACE reads. The data hold some 1,500,000 distinct CDR3 sequences, with about 45% observed a single time. Extraction of total RNA produced a minimum of 5.5 micrograms from each sample. This record comes from a study of blood T cells in healthy people across ages. Germline assignment: CDR1 SNHLY and CDR2 FYNNEI. V lost 10 bases and J lost 1, with 11 bases in between. The CDR3 runs 13 residues. Study outcomes and limitations: Correlation between TCR beta diversity and naive T cell percentage was strong. Measured against age, TCR beta diversity per million T cells decreased in a roughly linear manner.

Source material: blood. This TCR was recovered from a woman aged 18 to 35 in good health. The chain recombines TRBV2 with TRBJ2-1; the D gene is possibly TRBD2 (5 bases). The CDR3 nucleotides read TGTGCCACGAACGGGATTTCCTACAATGAGCAGTTCTTC. It yields the protein CATNGISYNEQFF.